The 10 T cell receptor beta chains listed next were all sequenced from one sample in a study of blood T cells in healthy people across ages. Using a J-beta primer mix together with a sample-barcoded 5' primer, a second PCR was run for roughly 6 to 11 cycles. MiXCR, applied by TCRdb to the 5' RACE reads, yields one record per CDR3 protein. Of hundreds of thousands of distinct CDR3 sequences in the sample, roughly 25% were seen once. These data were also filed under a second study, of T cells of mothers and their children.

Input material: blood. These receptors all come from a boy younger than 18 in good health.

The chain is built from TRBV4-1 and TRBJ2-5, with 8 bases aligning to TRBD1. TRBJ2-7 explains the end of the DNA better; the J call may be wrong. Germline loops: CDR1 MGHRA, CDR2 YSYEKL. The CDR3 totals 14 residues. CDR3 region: CASSQDAQGGEQYF. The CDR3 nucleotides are TGCGCCAGCAGCCAAGATGCACAGGGGGGCGAGCAGTACTTC.

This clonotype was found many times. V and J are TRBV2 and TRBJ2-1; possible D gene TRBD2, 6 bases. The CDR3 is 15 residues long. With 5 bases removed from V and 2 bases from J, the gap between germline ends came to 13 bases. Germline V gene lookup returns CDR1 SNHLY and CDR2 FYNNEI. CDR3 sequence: CASSLGAGTYNEQFF. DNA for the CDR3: TGTGCCAGCAGTCTCGGCGCGGGGACCTACAATGAGCAGTTCTTC.

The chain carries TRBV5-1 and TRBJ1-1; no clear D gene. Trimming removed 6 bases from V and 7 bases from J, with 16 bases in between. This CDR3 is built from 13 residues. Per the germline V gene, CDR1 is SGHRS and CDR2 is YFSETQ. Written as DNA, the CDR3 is TGCGCCAGCAACATCGTGGACGGAGATGAAGCTTTCTTT. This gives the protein CASNIVDGDEAFF.

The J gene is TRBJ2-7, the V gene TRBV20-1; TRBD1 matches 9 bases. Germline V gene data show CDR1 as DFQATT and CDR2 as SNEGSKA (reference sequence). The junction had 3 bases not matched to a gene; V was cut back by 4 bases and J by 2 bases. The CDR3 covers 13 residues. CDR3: CSANDRGAYEQYF. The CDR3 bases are TGCAGTGCTAATGACAGGGGGGCCTACGAGCAGTACTTC.

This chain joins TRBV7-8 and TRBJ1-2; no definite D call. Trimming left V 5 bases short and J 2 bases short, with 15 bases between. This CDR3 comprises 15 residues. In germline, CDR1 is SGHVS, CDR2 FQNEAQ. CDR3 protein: CASSPHLTENYGYTF. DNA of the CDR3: TGTGCCAGCAGCCCCCATCTGACGGAGAACTATGGCTACACCTTC.

CDR3 in DNA: TGTGCCAGCAGCAATCGGGACTCCCGAGTATGGGAGCAGTACTTC. As protein: CASSNRDSRVWEQYF. The chain uses TRBV14 and TRBJ2-7, with D maybe TRBD2 (6 bases). V was trimmed by 5 bases and J by 7 bases, leaving 21 bases between them. Germline V gene lookup returns CDR1 SGHDN and CDR2 FVKESK. The CDR3 is made up of 15 amino acids.

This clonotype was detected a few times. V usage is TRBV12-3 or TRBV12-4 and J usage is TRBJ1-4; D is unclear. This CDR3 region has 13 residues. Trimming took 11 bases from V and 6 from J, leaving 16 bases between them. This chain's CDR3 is CACRFGADEKLFF. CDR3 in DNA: TGTGCCTGCCGATTCGGTGCTGATGAAAAACTGTTTTTT.

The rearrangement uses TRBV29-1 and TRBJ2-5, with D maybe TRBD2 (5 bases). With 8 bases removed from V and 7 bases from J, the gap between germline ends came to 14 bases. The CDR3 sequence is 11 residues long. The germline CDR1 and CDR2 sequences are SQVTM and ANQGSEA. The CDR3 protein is CSSAEEGTQYF. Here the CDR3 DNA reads TGCAGCTCCGCGGAGGAAGGGACCCAGTACTTC.

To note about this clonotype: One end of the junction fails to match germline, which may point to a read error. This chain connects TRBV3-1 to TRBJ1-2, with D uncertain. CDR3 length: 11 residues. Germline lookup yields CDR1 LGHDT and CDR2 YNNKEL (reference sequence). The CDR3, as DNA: TGTGCCGGCAGCGGATCGTCTGGCTACACCTTC. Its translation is CAGSGSSGYTF.

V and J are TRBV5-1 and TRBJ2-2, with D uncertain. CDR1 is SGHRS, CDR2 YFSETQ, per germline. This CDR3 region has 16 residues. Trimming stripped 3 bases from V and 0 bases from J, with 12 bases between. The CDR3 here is CASSSTYTPNTGELFF. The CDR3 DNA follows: TGCGCCAGCAGCTCGACCTACACCCCGAACACCGGGGAGCTGTTTTTT.